This T cell receptor (beta chain) was obtained from a study of tumor-infiltrating lymphocytes in primary liver carcinoma. Germline CDR1 reads SQVTM; CDR2 reads ANQGSEA. Between the trimmed V and J ends, which lost 6 bases and 3 bases, there was a span of 15 bases. The CDR3 sequence is 14 residues long. The study co-extracted DNA and RNA from around 20-30 mg of unsorted bulk tissue. This clonotype is classed as medium-sized. With a constant-region primer, TCR beta cDNA was made from approximately 450 ng of total RNA. Libraries covering TCR beta were generated through three nested multiplex PCR rounds (using a slightly modified ARM-PCR). Amplification in the first two PCR rounds was performed using TRBV1-TRBV30 forward primers and a C-beta reverse primer for 10 cycles each. TCRdb re-analysed the multiplex PCR reads in MiXCR, keeping a single row per CDR3 protein. The repertoire holds 20,000 to 25,000 distinct CDR3 sequences, roughly 72% seen once, with 35% to 45% in the top ten.

The chain carries TRBV29-1 and TRBJ1-5; tentatively, D is TRBD1 (5 bases). Material for sequencing was liver tumor tissue from sampling region 1. Indicated subset: tumor region T1, superior pole. This TCR came from a man in his forties or fifties with primary liver carcinoma and hepatitis B virus infection. DNA of the CDR3: TGCAGCGTGAGAGCCGGGGGTTTCAATCAGCCCCAGCATTTT. It translates to CSVRAGGFNQPQHF.